These 25 T cell receptor beta chains share one sample of origin, sequenced in a study of blood T cell repertoires in COVID-19. The assay was immunoSEQ multiplex PCR, and TCRdb's table has in-frame clones only and misses some. Here the sample spans approximately 300,000 clones, around 83% being singletons. The sample was peripheral blood. These receptors all come from a woman between 45 and 60 years old with acute or convalescent COVID-19.

This clone showed up just once. The V call is TRBV4-1, the J call TRBJ2-7; the match to TRBD2 covers 7 bases. CDR3 length equals 14 residues. The V and J ends lost 4 bases and 6 bases, in that order; junction bases with no gene match: 9. The germline V gene has CDR1 MGHRA and CDR2 YSYEKL. The CDR3 sequence is CASSPREEVGEQYV. Here the CDR3 DNA reads TGCGCCAGCAGCCCCCGGGAGGAGGTAGGCGAGCAGTACGTC.

This sequence joins TRBV11-1 and TRBJ1-1, with D hard to call. The CDR3 loop spans 15 amino acids. Looked up from germline, CDR1 is SGHAT and CDR2 is FQDESV (reference sequence). V lost 1 base to trimming and J lost 4 bases, with 13 bases between them. CDR3 bases: TGTGCCAGCAGCTTAGACAGCGTTGGAGGCACTGAAGCTTTCTTT. This codes for CASSLDSVGGTEAFF. Complete variable domain (other parts from reference TRBV11-1 and TRBJ1-1): EAEVAQSPRYKITEKSQAVAFWCDPISGHATLYWYRQILGQGPELLVQFQDESVVDDSQLPKDRFSAERLKGVDSTLKIQPAELGDSAMYLCASSLDSVGGTEAFFGQGTRLTVV.

The chain is built from TRBV5-1 and TRBJ1-1; 7 nucleotides align to TRBD1. V shed 3 bases and J 5 bases; nucleotides not matched to a gene: 10. CDR3 length: 15 residues. In germline, CDR1 is SGHRS, CDR2 YFSETQ. The CDR3 spells CASSSMEGARTEAFF. As DNA, the CDR3 is TGCGCCAGCAGCTCGATGGAGGGGGCGCGTACTGAAGCTTTCTTT.

This clone turned up a few times. This sequence joins TRBV30 and TRBJ1-1; D is possibly TRBD1 (5 bases). The CDR3 has 13 amino acids. Deletions cut 2 bases from V and 2 bases from J, with 9 bases between. The germline CDR1 and CDR2 sequences are GTSNPN and SVGIG (reference sequence). The CDR3 sequence: CAWSFDSNTEAFF. The CDR3 region has the DNA TGTGCCTGGAGTTTCGACAGTAACACTGAAGCTTTCTTT.

This clone was found a few times. The chain couples TRBV30 to TRBJ1-2; D remains ambiguous. The CDR3 consists of 11 residues. The ends were cut back, 4 bases at V and 7 bases at J, with 10 bases in the middle. Germline assignment: CDR1 GTSNPN and CDR2 SVGIG (reference sequence). CDR3 loop: CAWNWRTGYTF. CDR3 sequence (DNA): TGTGCCTGGAATTGGAGGACTGGCTACACCTTC. Using reference TRBV30 and TRBJ1-2 for the parts outside the CDR3, the full variable domain is SQTIHQWPATLVQPVGSPLSLECTVEGTSNPNLYWYRQAAGRGLQLLFYSVGIGQISSEVPQNLSASRPQDRQFILSSKKLLLSDSGFYLCAWNWRTGYTFGSGTRLTVV.

The chain is built from TRBV6-2 or TRBV6-3 and TRBJ1-2; D remains ambiguous. Trimming shortened V by 2 bases and J by 4 bases, and 8 bases separated the two germline ends. The germline gives CDR1 MNHEY, CDR2 SVGEGT. CDR3 length: 13 residues. DNA for the CDR3: TGTGCCAGCAGTTACGGGCAAGTCTATGGCTACACCTTC. This translates into CASSYGQVYGYTF.

The V call is TRBV7-6, the J call TRBJ2-7; 9 bases agree with TRBD1. The germline CDR1 and CDR2 sequences are SGHVS and FNYEAQ. The V gene end was trimmed by 5 bases and the J gene end by 7 bases; junction bases not matched to a gene: 15. This CDR3 contains 16 residues. The CDR3 reads CASSPTRDRDPWEQYV. The CDR3 nucleotides are TGTGCCAGCAGCCCGACCCGGGACAGGGACCCTTGGGAGCAGTACGTC.

The chain carries TRBV7-2 and TRBJ2-2; TRBD2 agrees at 7 bases. Germline V gene sequence: CDR1 SGHTA, CDR2 FQGNSA. V dropped 8 bases and J dropped 4; count of bases not matched to a gene: 4. The CDR3 has 13 residues. CDR3 bases: TGTGCCAGCTCGCGGGAGCGCACCGGGGAGCTGTTTTTT. Protein product: CASSRERTGELFF. The complete variable domain, with remaining parts taken from reference TRBV7-2 and TRBJ2-2, reads GAGVSQSPSNKVTEKGKDVELRCDPISGHTALYWYRQSLGQGLEFLIYFQGNSAPDKSGLPSDRFSAERTGGSVSTLTIQRTQQEDSAVYLCASSRERTGELFFGEGSRLTVL.

The chain combines TRBV7-7 with TRBJ1-3; no firm D call. Per germline, CDR1 SSHAT and CDR2 FNYEAQ (reference sequence). Between the trimmed V and J ends, which lost 2 bases and 3 bases, there was a span of 11 bases. This CDR3 is 15 amino acids long. The CDR3 coding sequence is TGTGCCAGCAGCTTATTTCTAGGCAGTGGAAACACCATATATTTT. Protein: CASSLFLGSGNTIYF. The full variable domain, in which reference TRBV7-7 and TRBJ1-3 provide the parts outside the CDR3, is GAGVSQSPRYKVTKRGQDVTLRCDPISSHATLYWYQQALGQGPEFLTYFNYEAQPDKSGLPSDRFSAERPEGSISTLTIQRTEQRDSAMYRCASSLFLGSGNTIYFGEGSWLTVV.

The CDR3 DNA sequence: TGTGCCAGCAGCTCTTCCTCACTAGCGGTGAGGCCAGATACGCAGTATTTT. Protein: CASSSSSLAVRPDTQYF. This chain links TRBV7-8 with TRBJ2-3; 8 positions agree with TRBD2. With 4 bases clipped from V and 4 bases from J, the junction kept 13 bases outside the gene matches. The CDR3 is made up of 17 amino acids. Germline V gene lookup returns CDR1 SGHVS and CDR2 FQNEAQ.

The V gene is TRBV5-1, the J gene TRBJ1-2, with unresolved D. The germline gives CDR1 SGHRS, CDR2 YFSETQ. The CDR3 runs 14 residues. Trimming removed 0 bases at V and 1 base at J, with 7 bases between. The DNA for the CDR3 is TGCGCCAGCAGCTTGGCCAGATTTAACTATGGCTACACCTTC. Translated, it gives CASSLARFNYGYTF.

This chain joins TRBV7-3 and TRBJ2-1, with D hard to call. The ends were cut back, 5 bases at V and 0 bases at J, with 8 bases in the middle. The CDR3 has 14 amino acids. In germline, CDR1 is SGHTA, CDR2 FQGTGA. Here the CDR3 DNA reads TGTGCCAGCAGCCCGTCCGGCTCCTACAATGAGCAGTTCTTC. It codes for CASSPSGSYNEQFF. Based on the CDR3 plus reference TRBV7-3 and TRBJ2-1, the full variable domain is GAGVSQTPSNKVTEKGKYVELRCDPISGHTALYWYRQSLGQGPEFLIYFQGTGAADDSGLPNDRFFAVRPEGSVSTLKIQRTERGDSAVYLCASSPSGSYNEQFFGPGTRLTVL.

The chain is built from TRBV5-6 and TRBJ2-3; no definite D call. Trimming took 0 bases from V and 5 from J, leaving 7 bases between them. CDR1 and CDR2 from the germline V gene are SGHDT and YYEEEE. The CDR3 has 13 amino acids. The CDR3 region has the DNA TGTGCCAGCAGCTTGGGGGCAGAAGATACGCAGTATTTT. This translates into CASSLGAEDTQYF.

The gene calls are TRBV5-1 and TRBJ1-1; maybe TRBD1 (5 bases). V was pared by 2 bases and J by 4 bases, with 15 bases between. Germline V lookup: CDR1 SGHRS, CDR2 YFSETQ. This CDR3 region has 15 residues. As DNA, the CDR3 is TGCGCCAGCAGCTTTGGTTCAGGGTGGGGCACTGAAGCTTTCTTT. It translates to CASSFGSGWGTEAFF.

This clone was seen just once. This chain connects TRBV5-6 to TRBJ1-1; the D is unclear. Trimming stripped 0 bases from V and 1 base from J, with 10 bases between. This CDR3 has 15 residues. Germline V CDR1 and CDR2: SGHDT, YYEEEE. CDR3: CASSLGGLGNTEAFF. The DNA of the CDR3 is TGTGCCAGCAGCTTGGGAGGTCTGGGGAACACTGAAGCTTTCTTT.

This rearrangement joins TRBV23-1 to TRBJ2-5, with D tentatively TRBD1 (6 bases). TRBV23-1 falls under the ORF class, with uncertain function. This CDR3 comprises 17 residues. V lost 0 bases and J lost 4, with 18 bases in between. The CDR3 coding sequence is TGCGCCAGCAGTCAATCGGTGGGGGCGCGCAAGGGAGAGACCCAGTACTTC. Translating gives CASSQSVGARKGETQYF.

The chain has TRBV15 and TRBJ2-7; 8 positions agree with TRBD2. This CDR3 is built from 17 residues. CDR1 is LNHNV and CDR2 is YYDKDF in the germline V gene (reference sequence). V lost 4 bases to trimming and J lost 1 base; unmatched junction nucleotides: 12. The CDR3 loop reads CATSTWGAGGTSYEQYF. The CDR3, as DNA: TGTGCCACCAGCACCTGGGGGGCGGGAGGTACTTCCTACGAGCAGTACTTC.

This sequence joins TRBV9 and TRBJ2-7; D is ambiguous. The V gene lost 0 bases and the J gene lost 6 bases, with 16 bases spanning the gap. This CDR3 has 15 residues. Germline V gene sequence: CDR1 SGDLS, CDR2 YYNGEE. The CDR3 region has the DNA TGTGCCAGCAGCGTAGTTTCGACTCAACTCGCCGAGCAGTACTTC. The encoded protein is CASSVVSTQLAEQYF.

The chain has TRBV7-2 and TRBJ2-2; D is perhaps TRBD1 (6 bases). V shed 0 bases and J shed 6 bases, with 14 bases lying between them. The CDR3 is 16 residues long. The germline V gene has CDR1 SGHTA and CDR2 FQGNSA. The CDR3 loop reads CASSLATGRGSGELFF. The CDR3 nucleotides read TGTGCCAGCAGCTTAGCAACGGGCAGGGGTTCCGGGGAGCTGTTTTTT.

The rearrangement joins TRBV30 to TRBJ2-1; TRBD1 might be the D (5 bases). From germline, CDR1 is GTSNPN and CDR2 SVGIG (reference sequence). Between the trimmed V and J ends, which lost 1 base and 1 base, there was a span of 11 bases. This CDR3 has 15 amino acids. The CDR3 spells CAWSAFAGSYNEQFF. The CDR3 nucleotides are TGTGCCTGGAGTGCCTTCGCAGGGTCCTACAATGAGCAGTTCTTC.

The chain carries TRBV18 and TRBJ1-4; the D is unclear. The germline CDR1 and CDR2 sequences are KGHSH and LQKENI. The V end lost 2 bases, the J end lost 12 bases, and 19 bases lay between the germline ends. This CDR3 region has 15 residues. The CDR3 is CASSPDSGVPWQLFF. The CDR3 nucleotides are TGTGCCAGCTCACCAGATAGCGGGGTGCCTTGGCAACTGTTTTTT.

As DNA, the CDR3 is TGCGCCTGGGGGGGCCTCAATGAGCAGTTCTTC. It yields the protein CAWGGLNEQFF. The V and J genes are TRBV29-1 and TRBJ2-1; weak D call: TRBD2 (7 bases). The CDR3 runs to 11 residues. CDR1 and CDR2 (germline): SQVTM, ANQGSEA.

The rearrangement links TRBV5-1 to TRBJ2-3, with D possibly TRBD1 on 5 matching bases. Between the trimmed V and J ends, which lost 1 base and 4 bases, there was a span of 10 bases. CDR1 and CDR2 from the germline V gene are SGHRS and YFSETQ. CDR3 size: 14 residues. The CDR3: CASSLRQYPDTQYF. DNA for the CDR3: TGCGCCAGCAGCTTGAGACAGTACCCAGATACGCAGTATTTT.

CDR3 residues: CASSELGALGRTQYF. The CDR3 DNA is TGTGCCAGCAGTGAATTGGGGGCCCTGGGGCGGACCCAGTACTTC. The chain is built from TRBV2 and TRBJ2-5; possible D gene TRBD1, 6 bases. Germline CDR1 reads SNHLY; CDR2 reads FYNNEI. Trimming shortened V by 2 bases and J by 7 bases, and 17 bases separated the two germline ends. The CDR3 has 15 amino acids.

J is TRBJ1-1 and V is TRBV30; 12 bases match TRBD1. Looked up from germline, CDR1 is GTSNPN and CDR2 is SVGIG (reference sequence). The junction had 11 bases not matched to a gene; V was cut back by 5 bases and J by 1 base. This CDR3 comprises 17 residues. In DNA form, the CDR3 reads TGTGCCTGGTATCGGGACAGGGGGCAGTACGCGAACACTGAAGCTTTCTTT. Protein sequence: CAWYRDRGQYANTEAFF. Using reference TRBV30 and TRBJ1-1 for the parts outside the CDR3, the full variable domain is SQTIHQWPATLVQPVGSPLSLECTVEGTSNPNLYWYRQAAGRGLQLLFYSVGIGQISSEVPQNLSASRPQDRQFILSSKKLLLSDSGFYLCAWYRDRGQYANTEAFFGQGTRLTVV.